This T cell receptor beta chain was found in a study of blood T cells in healthy people across ages. Study-wide points: There were more naive CD4+ cells and higher diversity in long-lived donors than in aged donors.

Sample-barcoded 5' priming and a J-beta primer mix drove a second PCR of roughly 7 to 11 cycles. The study obtained at least 3 million CDR3-containing paired-end reads from every sample. TCRdb called the 5' RACE reads again in MiXCR, with one record for every CDR3 protein. The data show over a million distinct CDR3 sequences, less than 50% seen once. The draw of peripheral blood yielded about 9.4 milliliters from each donor. CDR3 length: 13 amino acids. Trimming cost V 2 bases and J 6 bases, with 9 bases left between them. This clonotype was found a few times. The antigen is not known. The source is a woman in her fifties or sixties in good health. Input material: blood. The chain has TRBV12-3 or TRBV12-4 and TRBJ2-3; no firm D call. Here the CDR3 DNA reads TGTGCCAGCAGTTTAATTTTGCGGGATACGCAGTATTTT. It specifies CASSLILRDTQYF.